What follows is one TCR beta chain and its context. Its antigen is not identified. Germline V CDR1 and CDR2: ENHRY, SYGVKD. This CDR3 has 14 residues. Trimming took 2 bases from V and 0 from J; bases not matched to a gene: 0. Following extraction, RNA underwent reverse transcription to cDNA, which served as the sequencing template. Sequencing used immunoSEQ multiplex PCR; TCRdb keeps in-frame clones, though not all of them. The table has 150,000 to 200,000 clones, approximately 60% seen once. This sample is drawn from a study of CD8+ T cells in alopecia areata. About the study: Percent of scalp involved defined treated patients' severity scores.

Findings and limits, study-wide: Many of the expanded lesional clones endured in scalp and blood while on tofacitinib.

Treatment given: oral pan-JAK inhibitor, 5-10 mg twice daily. The J gene is TRBJ2-5, the V gene TRBV10-3; 7 bases are shared with TRBD2. The specimen comprised CD4+ T cells sorted from blood, sampled at week 24, from a patient treated with tofacitinib. The clonotype comes from a human donor with alopecia areata. CDR3 DNA: TGTGCCATCAGTGAGGGGACTAACCAAGAGACCCAGTACTTC. It is translated as CAISEGTNQETQYF.